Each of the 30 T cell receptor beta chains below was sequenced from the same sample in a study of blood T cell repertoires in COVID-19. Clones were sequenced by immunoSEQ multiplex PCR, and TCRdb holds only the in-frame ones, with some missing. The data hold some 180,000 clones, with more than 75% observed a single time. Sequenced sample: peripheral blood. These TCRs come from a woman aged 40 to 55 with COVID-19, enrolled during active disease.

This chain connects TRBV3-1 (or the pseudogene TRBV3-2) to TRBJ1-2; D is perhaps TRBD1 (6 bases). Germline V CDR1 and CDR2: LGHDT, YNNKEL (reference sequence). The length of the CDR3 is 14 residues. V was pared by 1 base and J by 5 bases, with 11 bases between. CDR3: CASSQGTAIYGYTF. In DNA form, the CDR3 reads TGTGCCAGCAGCCAAGGGACAGCTATTTATGGCTACACCTTC.

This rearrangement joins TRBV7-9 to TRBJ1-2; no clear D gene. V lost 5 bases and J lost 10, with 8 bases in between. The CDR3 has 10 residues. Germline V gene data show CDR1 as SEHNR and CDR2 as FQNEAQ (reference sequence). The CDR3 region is CASSPLLYTF. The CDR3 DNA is TGTGCCAGCAGCCCTCTCCTCTACACCTTC. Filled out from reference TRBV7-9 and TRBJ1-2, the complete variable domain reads DTGVSQNPRHKITKRGQNVTFRCDPISEHNRLYWYRQTLGQGPEFLTYFQNEAQLEKSRLLSDRFSAERPKGSFSTLEIQRTEQGDSAMYLCASSPLLYTFGSGTRLTVV.

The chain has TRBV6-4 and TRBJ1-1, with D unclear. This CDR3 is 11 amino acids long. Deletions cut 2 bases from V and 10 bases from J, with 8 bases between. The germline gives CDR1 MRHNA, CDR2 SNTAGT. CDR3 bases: TGTGCCAGCAGTGACGGCCCCACAGCTTTCTTT. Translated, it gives CASSDGPTAFF.

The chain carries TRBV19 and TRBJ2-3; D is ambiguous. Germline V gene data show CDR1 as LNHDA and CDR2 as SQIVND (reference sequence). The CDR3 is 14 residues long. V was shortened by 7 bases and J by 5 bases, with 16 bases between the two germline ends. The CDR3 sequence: CASKEMGVGDTQYF. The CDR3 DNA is TGTGCCAGTAAGGAGATGGGTGTGGGAGATACGCAGTATTTT.

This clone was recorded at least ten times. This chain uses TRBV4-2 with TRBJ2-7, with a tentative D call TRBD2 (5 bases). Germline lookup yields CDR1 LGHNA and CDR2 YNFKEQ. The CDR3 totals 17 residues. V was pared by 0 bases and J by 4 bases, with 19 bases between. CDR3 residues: CASSQELASPSPYEQYF. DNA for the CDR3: TGTGCCAGCAGCCAAGAGCTGGCTAGCCCTAGCCCTTACGAGCAGTACTTC.

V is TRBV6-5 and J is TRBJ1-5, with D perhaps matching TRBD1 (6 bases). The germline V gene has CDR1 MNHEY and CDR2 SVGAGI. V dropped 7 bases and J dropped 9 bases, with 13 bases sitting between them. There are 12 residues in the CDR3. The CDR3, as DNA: TGTGCCAGCAAGGGGGAAGTGGGGCCCCAGCATTTT. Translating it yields CASKGEVGPQHF.

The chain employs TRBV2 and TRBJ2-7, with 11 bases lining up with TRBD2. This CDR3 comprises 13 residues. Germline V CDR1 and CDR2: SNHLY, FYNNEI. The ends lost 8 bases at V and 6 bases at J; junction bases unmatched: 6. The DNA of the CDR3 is TGTGCCAGCCTGCCCGGGACTAGCGGCGAGCAGTACTTC. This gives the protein CASLPGTSGEQYF.

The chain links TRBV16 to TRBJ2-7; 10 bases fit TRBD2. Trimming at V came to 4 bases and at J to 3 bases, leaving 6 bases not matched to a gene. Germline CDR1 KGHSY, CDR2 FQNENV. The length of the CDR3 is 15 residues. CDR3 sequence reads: CASSPRTSGGYEQYF. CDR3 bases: TGTGCCAGCAGCCCCCGGACTAGCGGCGGCTACGAGCAGTACTTC.

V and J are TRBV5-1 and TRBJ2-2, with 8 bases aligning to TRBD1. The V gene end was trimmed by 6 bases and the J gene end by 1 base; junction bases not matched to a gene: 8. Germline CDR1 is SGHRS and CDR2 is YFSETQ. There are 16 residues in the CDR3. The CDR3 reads CASTRDRLMNTGELFF. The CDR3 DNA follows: TGCGCCAGCACCCGGGACAGGCTAATGAACACCGGGGAGCTGTTTTTT.

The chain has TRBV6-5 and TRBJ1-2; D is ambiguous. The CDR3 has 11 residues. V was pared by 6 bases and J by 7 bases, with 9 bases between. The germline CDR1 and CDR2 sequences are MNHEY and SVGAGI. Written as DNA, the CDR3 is TGTGCCAGCAGCAACGGAGCTGGCTACACCTTC. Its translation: CASSNGAGYTF.

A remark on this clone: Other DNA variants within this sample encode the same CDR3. Here the CDR3 reads CSATSGHEQYF. CDR3 sequence (DNA): TGCAGTGCGACTAGCGGGCACGAGCAGTACTTC. V is TRBV20-1 and J is TRBJ2-7; 10 positions agree with TRBD2. V lost 6 bases and J lost 5; bases outside the gene matches: 1. Per germline, CDR1 DFQATT and CDR2 SNEGSKA (reference sequence). The CDR3 runs 11 residues.

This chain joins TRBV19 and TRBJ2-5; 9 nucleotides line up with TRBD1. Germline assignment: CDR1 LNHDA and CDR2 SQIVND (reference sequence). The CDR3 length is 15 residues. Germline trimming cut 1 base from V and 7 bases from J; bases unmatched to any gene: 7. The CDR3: CASSIVPGQGATQYF. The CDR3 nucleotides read TGTGCCAGTAGTATAGTCCCGGGACAGGGAGCGACCCAGTACTTC.

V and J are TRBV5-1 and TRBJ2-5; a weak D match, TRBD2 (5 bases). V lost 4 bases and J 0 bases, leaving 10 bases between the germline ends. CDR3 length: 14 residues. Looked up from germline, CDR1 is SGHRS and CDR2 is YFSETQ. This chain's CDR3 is CASSLAAYQETQYF. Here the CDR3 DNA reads TGCGCCAGCAGCCTAGCAGCATACCAAGAGACCCAGTACTTC.

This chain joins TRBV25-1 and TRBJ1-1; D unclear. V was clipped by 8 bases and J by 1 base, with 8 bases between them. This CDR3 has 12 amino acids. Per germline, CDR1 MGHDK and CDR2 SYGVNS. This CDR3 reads CASGEENTEAFF. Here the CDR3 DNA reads TGTGCCAGCGGGGAGGAGAACACTGAAGCTTTCTTT.

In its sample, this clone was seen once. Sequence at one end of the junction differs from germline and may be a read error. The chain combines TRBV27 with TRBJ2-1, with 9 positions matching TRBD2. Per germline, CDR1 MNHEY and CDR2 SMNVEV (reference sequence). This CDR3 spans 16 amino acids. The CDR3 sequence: CARSFAGGGSYNEQFF. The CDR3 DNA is TGTGCCCGCAGTTTCGCGGGGGGGGGATCCTACAATGAGCAGTTCTTC.

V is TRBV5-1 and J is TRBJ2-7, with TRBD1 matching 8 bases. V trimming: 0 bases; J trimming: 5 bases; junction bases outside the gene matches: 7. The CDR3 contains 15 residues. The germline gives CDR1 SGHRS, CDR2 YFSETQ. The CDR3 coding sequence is TGCGCCAGCAGCTTGGACCTCGGACAGGGTGACGAGCAGTACTTC. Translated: CASSLDLGQGDEQYF.

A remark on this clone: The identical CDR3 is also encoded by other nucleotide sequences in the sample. This CDR3 reads CASSYGDGNTIYF. The CDR3 coding sequence is TGTGCCAGCAGCTACGGGGATGGAAACACCATATATTTT. The chain carries TRBV9 and TRBJ1-3; no clear D. The germline V gene has CDR1 SGDLS and CDR2 YYNGEE. The CDR3 is 13 residues long. Trimming cost V 4 bases and J 3 bases, with 8 bases left between them.

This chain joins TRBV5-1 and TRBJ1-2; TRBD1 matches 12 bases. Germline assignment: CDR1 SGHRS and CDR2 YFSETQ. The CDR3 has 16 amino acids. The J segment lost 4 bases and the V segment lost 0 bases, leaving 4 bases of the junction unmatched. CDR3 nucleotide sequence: TGCGCCAGCAGCTTGGCCGGGACAGGGGGCGTCTATGGCTACACCTTC. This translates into CASSLAGTGGVYGYTF.

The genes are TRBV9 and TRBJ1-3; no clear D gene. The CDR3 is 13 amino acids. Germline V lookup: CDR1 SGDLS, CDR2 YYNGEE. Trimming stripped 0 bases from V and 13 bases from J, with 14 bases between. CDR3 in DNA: TGTGCCAGCAGCGTAGGAACGATAAGCCCTATATATTTT. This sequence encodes CASSVGTISPIYF.

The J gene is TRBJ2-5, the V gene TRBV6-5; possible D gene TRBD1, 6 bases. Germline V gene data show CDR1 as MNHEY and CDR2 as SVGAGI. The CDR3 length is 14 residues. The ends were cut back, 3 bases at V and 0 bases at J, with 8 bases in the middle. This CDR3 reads CASSYWDNQETQYF. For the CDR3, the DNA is TGTGCCAGCAGTTATTGGGACAACCAAGAGACCCAGTACTTC.

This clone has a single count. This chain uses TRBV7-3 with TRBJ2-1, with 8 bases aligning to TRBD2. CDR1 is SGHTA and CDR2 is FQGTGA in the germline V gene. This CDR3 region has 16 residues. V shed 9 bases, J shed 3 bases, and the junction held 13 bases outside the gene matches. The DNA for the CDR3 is TGTGCCAGTGGGCCGGGAGCGGGGGCTTACTACAATGAGCAGTTCTTC. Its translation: CASGPGAGAYYNEQFF.

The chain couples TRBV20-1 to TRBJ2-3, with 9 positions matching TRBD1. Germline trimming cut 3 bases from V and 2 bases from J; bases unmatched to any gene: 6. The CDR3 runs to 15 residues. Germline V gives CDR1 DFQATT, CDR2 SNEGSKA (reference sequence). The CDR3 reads CSASGQGKITDTQYF. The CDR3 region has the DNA TGCAGTGCTAGTGGACAGGGGAAAATCACAGATACGCAGTATTTT.

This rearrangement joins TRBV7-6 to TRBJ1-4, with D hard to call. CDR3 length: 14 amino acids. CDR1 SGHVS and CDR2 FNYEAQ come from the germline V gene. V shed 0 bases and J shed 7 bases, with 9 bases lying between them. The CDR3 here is CASSLALFSEKLFF. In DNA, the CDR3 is TGTGCCAGCAGCTTAGCCCTCTTCTCTGAAAAACTGTTTTTT.

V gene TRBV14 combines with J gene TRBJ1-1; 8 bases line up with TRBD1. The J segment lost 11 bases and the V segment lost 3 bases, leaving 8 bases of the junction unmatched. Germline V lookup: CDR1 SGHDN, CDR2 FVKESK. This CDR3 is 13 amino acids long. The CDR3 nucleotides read TGTGCCAGCAGCCAGATACAGGGGGAAACGGCTTTCTTT. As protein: CASSQIQGETAFF.

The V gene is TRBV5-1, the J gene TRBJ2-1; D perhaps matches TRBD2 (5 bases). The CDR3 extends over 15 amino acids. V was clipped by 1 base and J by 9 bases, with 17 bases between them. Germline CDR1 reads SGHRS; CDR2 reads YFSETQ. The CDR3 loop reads CASSLLRRRAGEQFF. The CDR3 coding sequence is TGCGCCAGCAGCTTGCTACGTCGTAGGGCGGGTGAGCAGTTCTTC.

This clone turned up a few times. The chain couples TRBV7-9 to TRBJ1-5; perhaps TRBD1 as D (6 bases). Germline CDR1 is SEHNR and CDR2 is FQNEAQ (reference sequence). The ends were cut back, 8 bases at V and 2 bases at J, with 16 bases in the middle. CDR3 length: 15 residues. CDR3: CASGRAGDGNQPQHF. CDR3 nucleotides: TGTGCCAGCGGACGAGCAGGGGACGGCAATCAGCCCCAGCATTTT.

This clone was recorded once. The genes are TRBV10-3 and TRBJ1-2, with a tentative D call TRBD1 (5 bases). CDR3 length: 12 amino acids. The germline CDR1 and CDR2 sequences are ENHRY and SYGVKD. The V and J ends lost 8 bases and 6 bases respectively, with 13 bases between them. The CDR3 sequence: CAIGAREDGYTF. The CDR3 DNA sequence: TGTGCCATCGGGGCCAGGGAGGATGGCTACACCTTC.

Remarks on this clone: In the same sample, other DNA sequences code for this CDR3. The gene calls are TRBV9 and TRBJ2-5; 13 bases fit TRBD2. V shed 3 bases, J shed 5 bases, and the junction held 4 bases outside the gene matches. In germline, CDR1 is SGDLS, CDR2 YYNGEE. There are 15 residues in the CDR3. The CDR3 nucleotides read TGTGCCAGCAGCGCACTAGCGGGGGGGAGGGAGACCCAGTACTTC. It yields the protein CASSALAGGRETQYF.

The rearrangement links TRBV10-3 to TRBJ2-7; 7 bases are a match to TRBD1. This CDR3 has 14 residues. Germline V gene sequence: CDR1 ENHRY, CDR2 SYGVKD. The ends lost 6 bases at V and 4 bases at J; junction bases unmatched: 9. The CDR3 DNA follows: TGTGCCATCAGGCCGGGCTCAGGGGGATACGAGCAGTACTTC. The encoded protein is CAIRPGSGGYEQYF.

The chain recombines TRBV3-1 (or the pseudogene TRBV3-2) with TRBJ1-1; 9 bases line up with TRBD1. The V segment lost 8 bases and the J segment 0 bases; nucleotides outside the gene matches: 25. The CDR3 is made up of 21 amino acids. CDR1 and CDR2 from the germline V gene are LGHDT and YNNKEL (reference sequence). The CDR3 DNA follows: TGTGCCAGCTGTCATCACCGGGACAGGGAAGTATTGGGTATAATGAACACTGAAGCTTTCTTT. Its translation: CASCHHRDREVLGIMNTEAFF.